What follows describes a single T cell receptor (beta chain). This entry is derived from a study of patients and donors after allogeneic stem cell transplantation. Trimming took off 3 bases at V and 3 bases at J, with 17 bases between the two ends. This CDR3 contains 16 residues. The germline CDR1 and CDR2 sequences are SGDLS and YYNGEE. TCRdb used MiXCR to reprocess the RT-PCR reads, holding one entry per CDR3 protein. Seen here are about 960,000 distinct CDR3 sequences, more than 15% observed once, and the top ten hold roughly 6.4%. The chain uses TRBV9 and TRBJ2-3; D might be TRBD1 (5 bases). The sequence was collected from a human donor who was either an allogeneic HSCT recipient or a stem cell or donor lymphocyte infusion donor (not recorded which). It is not recorded whose cells these are; they may come from a transplant donor. The specimen sequenced was blood, either unsorted or a sorted T cell fraction (not recorded which). CDR3 loop: CASSARAWGQTDTQYF. CDR3 DNA sequence: TGTGCCAGCAGCGCCCGCGCGTGGGGCCAGACAGATACGCAGTATTTT.